A selection of T cell receptor beta chains follows, all from one sample in a study of OX40 agonist ivuxolimab in advanced cancers. The table came from immunoSEQ multiplex PCR; TCRdb's copy has only in-frame clones and leaves some out. The sample contains fewer than 100,000 clones, approximately 80% of which appear only once. The specimen comprised CD4+ or CD8+ T cells sorted from blood, sampled in a trial of the OX40 agonist ivuxolimab. These receptors were taken from an adult with an advanced solid tumor such as melanoma, head and neck, liver or kidney cancer. CDR3s include the opening cysteine and the closing phenylalanine or tryptophan. A D gene is named only where the DNA matches it firmly.

D	J	V	CDR3
TRBD1	TRBJ1-4	TRBV18	CASSRDRDNEKLFF
-	TRBJ1-2	TRBV6-5	CASSYSTPRANYGYTF
-	TRBJ1-3	TRBV29-1	CSVQGIDGNTIYF
-	TRBJ2-1	TRBV6-5	CASTSDGYNEQFF
-	TRBJ2-5	TRBV5-1	CASSLAGWETQYF
-	TRBJ2-1	TRBV4-1	CASSQVPWNEQFF
-	TRBJ1-2	TRBV4-1	CASSVKGGARNYGYTF
TRBD1	TRBJ1-3	TRBV9	CASSVGGQGNTIYF
TRBD2	TRBJ2-7	TRBV6-6	CASSYGTSTPGEQYF
TRBD1	TRBJ2-3	TRBV5-1	CASSVTGYADTQYF
-	TRBJ1-3	TRBV7-6	CASSLGTVSGNTIYF
-	TRBJ2-1	TRBV30	CACKRNEQFF
-	TRBJ2-7	TRBV5-6	CASSGDITLGNEQYF
-	TRBJ1-2	TRBV10-2	CASSDNRRRGYTF
TRBD1	TRBJ1-1	TRBV6-5	CASSYSVDRVGAFF
-	TRBJ2-7	TRBV11-1	CASSLGHGNVDEQYF
-	TRBJ1-3	TRBV19	CASSIAPGISGNTIYF
TRBD2	TRBJ2-5	TRBV18	CASSPPSGSGETQYF
-	TRBJ1-2	TRBV13	CASSFRVGDNYGYTF
TRBD1	TRBJ2-7	TRBV6-6	CASNAQNRGLYEQYF
-	TRBJ1-2	TRBV6-6	CASSSQSRNYGYTF
TRBD2	TRBJ2-7	TRBV14	CASSPATSGPREQYF
-	TRBJ2-5	TRBV4-3	CASSQDGGPQETQYF
TRBD1	TRBJ2-6	TRBV4-3	CASSPDRGRKSSPGANVLTF
TRBD1	TRBJ2-7	TRBV9	CASSVTSHRGLEQYF
TRBD1	TRBJ1-2	TRBV5-1	CASSPTTGSYGYTF
TRBD2	TRBJ2-1	TRBV11-3	CASSLGGGGDYNEQFF
-	TRBJ1-1	TRBV6-1	CASSERTANTEAFF
-	TRBJ2-2	TRBV11-2	CASSLARWQGLTGELFF
TRBD2	TRBJ2-1	TRBV9	CASSMGLAGGINEQFF